This T cell receptor (beta chain) comes out of a study of cytomegalovirus exposure and HLA in healthy donors (dated by TCRdb to about 2017). Background for the entire study: An earlier analysis of approximately 590 of the donors reported roughly 270 Gb of sequence data and 120 million or so unique TCR beta sequences from about 179 million T cells. Approximately 310 gigabases of sequencing data and tens of millions of unique TCR sequences made up an early release that covered 500 to 700 HLA-typed donors. The genetic ancestry cluster associated with self-reported Caucasian donors included 81% of the approximately 400 genotyped donors. The aim of the study was to test whether cataloging public T cell receptors could identify signatures of past pathogen exposure. The study profiled the T cell repertoires of hundreds of subjects by immunosequencing and related them to cytomegalovirus serostatus. In addition to the first cohort of 650 to 800 subjects, a separate validation cohort of 100 to 150 different subjects was used. To predict cytomegalovirus infection status, the study brought together high-throughput TCR immunosequencing, statistical association of individual TCRs with disease status, and machine learning. In a later analysis, previously published TCR beta repertoires from 550 to 700 donors were re-analyzed and high-resolution HLA genotyping was added so that TCR occurrence patterns could be studied. Rather than drawing on any new phenotypic data, the later analysis identified candidate immune exposures from TCR beta sequences and the way those sequences occurred across donors. An earlier analysis of some 500 of the donors applied high-throughput TCR beta sequencing to assess whether each TCR beta V gene segment acted as functional or pseudogenic. Donor age, sex, ethnicity and CMV serostatus were collected together with the repertoire data. A later genetic analysis used genome-wide SNP genotypes for 398 of the 666 donors, treating that subset as a discovery cohort. Every repertoire in the discovery cohort had been generated on one and the same sequencing platform. Class I and class II HLA loci were covered by the typing at four-digit resolution. The number of donors typed differed by locus, with about 629-640 for A, B, C, DRB1 and DQB1, roughly 520 for DQA1, under 610 for DPA1, and about 450 for DPB1. About five DR-DQ haplotypes were treated as single units for association and clustering because of strong linkage in the cohort. Among some 400 genotyped donors of the cohort, an average of approximately 240,000 unique TCR beta nucleotide sequences was sequenced per donor, of which approximately 19% were non-productive.

General study outcomes and caveats: A further reported finding was that TCR beta sequences accurately predicted the HLA-A and HLA-B alleles for most subjects in the first cohort. Because counts were too low, roughly 18 rarely observed V segments, including chromosome 9 orphons, were left out of the earlier analysis of 500 to 750 of the donors. The presence/absence analyses assumed that sequencing depth was roughly uniform across donors, and that assumption may not be true. In vitro tests confirmed that a few of the cytomegalovirus-associated TCR beta chains recognize cytomegalovirus antigens. Correlated functional status among segregating V segments might reflect linkage disequilibrium, but an unknown experimental factor could not be ruled out. A later analysis reported that several top co-occurrence clusters appeared linked to parvovirus B19, influenza, CMV and Epstein-Barr virus. Only TCR beta chains were sequenced in this cohort, and the absence of alpha or paired-chain data limited detectable features. An association between a missense DCLRE1C variant and V-gene and J-gene trimming of TCR beta chains was found in a later genetic analysis and replicated in an independent cohort. While some public TCRs were present in many individuals, most TCR sequences turned up only very rarely across donors. Because HLA typing was missing for some donors at each locus, association tests included only the typed subset. Broadly in line with IMGT annotations, most TCR beta V segments showed up in productive rearrangements about 87% or about 30% of the time in an earlier analysis of roughly 590 of the donors. The authors suggested that the approach could potentially be extended to other disease states and immunological phenotypes. A group of highly shared sequence variants was considered likely to be a technical artifact of the sequencing pipeline. A later analysis found that most CMV-associated TCR beta chains appeared HLA-restricted, with HLA associations seemingly driven largely by CMV exposure. CMV serostatus was the only immune exposure information available for the cohort. Strong co-occurrence of HLA alleles, especially DR and DQ, made assigning TCR associations to individual alleles difficult. A later analysis associated 15,000 to 20,000 TCR beta sequences with specific HLA alleles at a false discovery rate of 0.05. The study listed 170 or so TCR beta chains as associated with cytomegalovirus. In a later analysis, HLA-associated TCR beta chains showed more clonal expansion and lower generation probabilities than non-associated chains that were equally common. Cytomegalovirus status was reported to be diagnosed by the classifier with high specificity and sensitivity in both the original and validation cohorts. Compared with the approximately 710-donor mean, donors in an Asian-associated ancestry cluster had fewer N-insertions in productive TCRs, according to a later genetic analysis. In a later analysis, TCR association rates were found to vary across HLA loci, with the most associated TCRs seen for DRB1 alleles and the fewest for HLA-C alleles.

The cohort comprised hundreds of healthy bone marrow donors. Cohort members were all nominally healthy when sampled, although unrecorded immune exposures were likely present. The donor was CMV seronegative and was included in the group of a few hundred seronegative cohort members. A peripheral blood sample was provided by each donor, and peripheral blood mononuclear cells were used for TCR beta sequencing. The Qiagen DNeasy Blood Extraction Kit was used to extract genomic DNA from the blood cell samples. Library preparation employed the immunoSEQ multiplex PCR assay. The multiplex PCR relied on a mix of 60 forward primers for TCR Vbeta segments and 13 reverse primers for TCR Jbeta segments. A multiplex PCR assay on genomic DNA amplified the CDR3 region of rearranged TCR beta genes. The amplified TCR beta libraries were sequenced on the Illumina HiSeq System as 87-base-pair reads. Concerning the study's data processing: A later analysis counted about 80 million unique TCR beta chains across the 550 to 700 repertoires, and 10 million to 11 million of these chains were shared by at least two donors. To remove PCR and sequencing errors, raw reads were error-corrected and collapsed into unique sequences using a nearest-neighbor algorithm that merged closely related sequences. Alignment of CDR3 sequences to IMGT reference sequences was used to assign V, D and J gene segments. For a sequence to be retained, at least a six-nucleotide match to both a V gene segment and a J gene segment was required. Rearrangements were classified as productive when the CDR3 lacked stop codons and remained in frame with V and J, and all other rearrangements were classified as non-productive. Following IMGT convention, CDR3 was defined as the stretch from the second conserved V-encoded cysteine up to the conserved J-encoded phenylalanine. The earlier analysis of approximately 500 of the donors excluded sequences that lacked an unambiguous match to a single V gene segment. In an earlier analysis of 500 to 750 of the donors, V segments were called functional above 56.7% productive rearrangements and were called segregating when the between-donor standard deviation exceeded 5%. A statistical classification framework was built for diagnosing cytomegalovirus status from the catalog of TCR beta chain sequences. A later analysis assigned V and J genes by comparing TCR nucleotide sequences with IMGT/GENE-DB human TR gene sequences. Using the TCRdist pipeline, a later analysis assigned CDR3 sequences along with most-parsimonious VDJ recombination scenarios. In a later analysis, each TCR beta chain was defined by its CDR3 amino acid sequence together with its V-gene family, and reads lacking a unique V-gene family were excluded. In a later analysis, approximately 640 highly shared, low-generation-probability nucleotide sequences were removed to address suspected cross-contamination and a sequencing artifact. In a later analysis, a clonal expansion index was calculated for each public chain from normalized within-repertoire ranks of inferred template counts. In a later analysis, generation probabilities were computed with a VDJ recombination model fitted to out-of-frame rearrangements, and the resulting probabilities were checked against IGoR. A later analysis scored TCR-TCR, TCR-HLA and TCR-CMV co-occurrence with hypergeometric tests, applying a repertoire-size bias correction to TCR pairs. A later analysis estimated false discovery rates by permuting HLA or CMV assignments 20 times. In a later analysis, co-occurring TCRs were grouped with DBSCAN, and TCRdist sequence similarity was added when clustering was performed within HLA-allele-positive subsets. Repertoires with fewer than 30,000 or more than 120,000 public chains were left out of co-occurrence clustering, as were about 5 repertoires with anomalous nucleotide sharing. TCRdb obtained this table from immuneACCESS and retained in-frame rearrangements with V and J assigned. These tables miss some clones; where compared with another copy, unresolved V genes account for less than half of the shortfall, and the remainder is unexplained. For V, J and clone size, that table is used; D and trimming come from the DNA. For this sample the table gives approximately 220,000 clones, of which roughly 84% were detected only once. Roughly 0.7% of the sample rests with the top ten.

A note on this clone: The antigen it binds to is not known. The record has no base qualities; no much larger clone is one base away.

This sequence originates from a boy younger than 10 in good health and CMV-seronegative. What was sequenced was PBMCs.

CDR3 protein: CASSLGQGREPLHF. The sequenced DNA is TGTGCCAGCAGCTTGGGGCAGGGAAGGGAACCCCTCCACTTT. The V and J genes are TRBV7-9 and TRBJ1-6, and possibly TRBD1, on 5 matching bases. The germline V gene (reference sequence) gives CDR1 as SEHNR and CDR2 as FQNEAQ. The CDR3, from cysteine to phenylalanine, totals 14 residues. Solely the CDR3 DNA is kept, with 42 bases framed from the first base. V and J lose 3 bases and 12 bases, and a span of 15 bases separates them.